Below, 25 T cell receptor beta chains from the same sample are listed, as sequenced in a study of blood T cell repertoires in COVID-19. Using immunoSEQ multiplex PCR, the repertoire was profiled, and TCRdb retains in-frame clones only, with some absent. The sample consists of about 330,000 clones, around 90% of them appearing once. The sequenced material came from PBMCs or T cells enriched from blood (not recorded which). These receptors all stem from a man aged 30 to 39 who had recovered from COVID-19.

The V call is TRBV3-1 (or the pseudogene TRBV3-2), the J call TRBJ1-5; D perhaps matches TRBD1 (6 bases). Trimming took 1 base from V and 3 from J, leaving 10 bases between them. Looked up from germline, CDR1 is LGHDT and CDR2 is YNNKEL (reference sequence). This CDR3 has 15 amino acids. CDR3 DNA sequence: TGTGCCAGCAGCCAAGGGTCAGGGGACAATCAGCCCCAGCATTTT. Residues: CASSQGSGDNQPQHF.

CDR3 sequence: CASSEYYNEQFF. DNA for the CDR3: TGTGCCAGCAGCGAGTACTACAATGAGCAGTTCTTC. V is TRBV3-1 (or the pseudogene TRBV3-2) and J is TRBJ2-1; no firm D call. The ends were cut back, 5 bases at V and 3 bases at J, with 5 bases in the middle. CDR3 length equals 12 residues. Germline loops: CDR1 LGHDT, CDR2 YNNKEL (reference sequence).

V usage is TRBV5-1 and J usage is TRBJ2-3, with TRBD2 identical over 10 bases. Germline values: CDR1 SGHRS, CDR2 YFSETQ. The CDR3 covers 16 residues. With V trimmed by 2 bases and J by 5 bases, 8 bases remained unmatched. The CDR3 spells CASSFRLAGAGDTQYF. The CDR3 region has the DNA TGCGCCAGCAGCTTCAGGCTAGCGGGGGCAGGAGATACGCAGTATTTT. The full variable domain, completed using reference TRBV5-1 and TRBJ2-3, is KAGVTQTPRYLIKTRGQQVTLSCSPISGHRSVSWYQQTPGQGLQFLFEYFSETQRNKGNFPGRFSGRQFSNSRSEMNVSTLELGDSALYLCASSFRLAGAGDTQYFGPGTRLTVL.

J is TRBJ2-2 and V is TRBV5-8, with 9 bases identical to TRBD1. CDR1 is SGHTS, CDR2 YDEGEE, per germline. The junction had 5 bases not matched to a gene; V was cut back by 4 bases and J by 7 bases. The CDR3 totals 14 residues. CDR3 amino acids: CASSKGQGFGELFF. The CDR3 DNA follows: TGTGCCAGCAGCAAAGGACAGGGGTTCGGGGAGCTGTTTTTT.

This clone was seen only once. The V and J genes are TRBV5-4 and TRBJ2-2; possible D gene TRBD2, 7 bases. This CDR3 region has 15 residues. The germline V gene encodes CDR1 SGHNT and CDR2 YYREEE (reference sequence). Between the trimmed V and J ends, which lost 4 bases and 7 bases, there was a span of 17 bases. The CDR3 coding sequence is TGTGCCAGCAGCGTGGAAGGGGGGGGAGTCGGGGAGCTGTTTTTT. Translation: CASSVEGGGVGELFF.

This clone showed up just a few times. The V call is TRBV7-2, the J call TRBJ2-2; 9 nucleotides align to TRBD1. The CDR3 runs 15 residues. With 5 bases clipped from V and 4 bases from J, the junction kept 5 bases outside the gene matches. Germline V gives CDR1 SGHTA, CDR2 FQGNSA. CDR3 coding DNA: TGTGCCAGCAGCATACAGGGGGCGGGCACCGGGGAGCTGTTTTTT. This encodes CASSIQGAGTGELFF.

This sequence joins TRBV13 and TRBJ2-1; 10 nucleotides agree with TRBD2. CDR3 length equals 15 residues. The J segment lost 2 bases and the V segment lost 5 bases, leaving 3 bases of the junction unmatched. Germline V gives CDR1 PRHDT, CDR2 FYEKMQ (reference sequence). The CDR3 DNA sequence: TGTGCCAGCAGCCAACTAGCGGGAACCTACAATGAGCAGTTCTTC. Translated: CASSQLAGTYNEQFF.

The rearrangement links TRBV5-1 to TRBJ1-6; TRBD1 agrees at 7 bases. The V gene's germline CDR1 is SGHRS and CDR2 YFSETQ. V lost 4 bases and J lost 8; bases outside the gene matches: 9. This CDR3 region has 15 residues. In nucleotides, the CDR3 is TGCGCCAGCAGCAGGGGGACAGCGACCTATTCACCCCTCCACTTT. It encodes CASSRGTATYSPLHF.

The chain combines TRBV14 with TRBJ1-2, with D maybe TRBD1 (6 bases). The germline V gene has CDR1 SGHDN and CDR2 FVKESK. V dropped 1 base and J dropped 5 bases, with 11 bases sitting between them. This CDR3 has 14 amino acids. The CDR3: CASSQAGGWYGYTF. The CDR3 DNA sequence: TGTGCCAGCAGCCAAGCGGGGGGCTGGTATGGCTACACCTTC. Drawing the rest from reference TRBV14 and TRBJ1-2, the complete variable domain is EAGVTQFPSHSVIEKGQTVTLRCDPISGHDNLYWYRRVMGKEIKFLLHFVKESKQDESGMPNNRFLAERTGGTYSTLKVQPAELEDSGVYFCASSQAGGWYGYTFGSGTRLTVV.

The V call is TRBV6-5, the J call TRBJ1-6; D uncertain. The CDR3 length is 15 residues. Per the germline V gene, CDR1 is MNHEY and CDR2 is SVGAGI. V shed 4 bases and J shed 0 bases, with 7 bases lying between them. The chain's CDR3 is CASSFATSYNSPLHF. The CDR3 region has the DNA TGTGCCAGCAGTTTTGCTACCTCCTATAATTCACCCCTCCACTTT.

This chain uses TRBV5-1 with TRBJ2-1; D is perhaps TRBD1 (7 bases). V gave up 4 bases and J gave up 5 bases, with 16 bases separating them. This CDR3 is 15 amino acids long. Germline loops: CDR1 SGHRS, CDR2 YFSETQ. DNA of the CDR3: TGCGCCAGCAGCCCCGCAGACAGGGAGGACAATGAGCAGTTCTTC. Translation: CASSPADREDNEQFF.

V is TRBV4-1 and J is TRBJ2-1; 8 positions match TRBD2. The trim removed 1 base at V and 8 bases at J, leaving 13 bases unmatched. CDR3 length: 17 residues. Germline CDR1 MGHRA, CDR2 YSYEKL. CDR3 nucleotides: TGCGCCAGCAGCCAAGGTGAAGGACGGGGGGGCCCCTATGAGCAGTTCTTC. This gives the protein CASSQGEGRGGPYEQFF.

V and J are TRBV3-1 (or the pseudogene TRBV3-2) and TRBJ2-7; TRBD1 agrees at 7 bases. This CDR3 is built from 14 residues. Germline-derived CDR1 and CDR2 are LGHDT and YNNKEL (reference sequence). V lost 4 bases to trimming and J lost 4 bases; unmatched junction nucleotides: 7. The CDR3 DNA follows: TGTGCCAGCAGCCCCCGACAGGGAAGGTACGAGCAGTACTTC. Translation: CASSPRQGRYEQYF.

V gene TRBV6-5 combines with J gene TRBJ1-2, with 10 bases matching TRBD1. The CDR3 runs 12 residues. CDR1 is MNHEY and CDR2 is SVGAGI in the germline V gene. The CDR3 nucleotides read TGTGCAGGCAGGACAGGGGGCTATGGCTACACCTTC. Its protein product is CAGRTGGYGYTF.

The chain carries TRBV5-4 and TRBJ2-7, with D perhaps TRBD1 (5 bases). This CDR3 contains 15 residues. Trimming stripped 1 base from V and 3 bases from J, with 14 bases between. Germline-derived CDR1 and CDR2 are SGHNT and YYREEE (reference sequence). The CDR3 spells CASSLSGHLLYEQYF. For the CDR3, the DNA is TGTGCCAGCAGCTTGTCTGGACACCTCCTCTACGAGCAGTACTTC.

The V call is TRBV3-1 (or the pseudogene TRBV3-2), the J call TRBJ1-2, with TRBD1 identical over 8 bases. CDR3 length: 16 amino acids. CDR1 LGHDT and CDR2 YNNKEL come from the germline V gene (reference sequence). The ends lost 4 bases at V and 3 bases at J; junction bases unmatched: 10. CDR3 residues: CASSLPSPDRDYGYTF. DNA for the CDR3: TGTGCCAGCAGCCTTCCCAGCCCGGACAGGGACTATGGCTACACCTTC.

The rearrangement links TRBV28 to TRBJ1-5; TRBD1 might be the D (5 bases). The V end lost 7 bases, the J end lost 0 bases, and 19 bases lay between the germline ends. CDR3 size: 17 residues. From germline, CDR1 is MDHEN and CDR2 SYDVKM. The CDR3 sequence is CASIPQGTPYSNQPQHF. For the CDR3, the DNA is TGTGCCAGCATCCCCCAGGGCACCCCTTATAGCAATCAGCCCCAGCATTTT.

This rearrangement joins TRBV5-1 to TRBJ1-1; D is possibly TRBD1 (5 bases). This CDR3 contains 14 residues. The germline V gene encodes CDR1 SGHRS and CDR2 YFSETQ. Trimming stripped 3 bases from V and 4 bases from J, with 13 bases between. CDR3 region: CASSSGERPTEAFF. CDR3 in DNA: TGCGCCAGCAGCTCGGGGGAACGGCCCACTGAAGCTTTCTTT.

V usage is TRBV6-6 and J usage is TRBJ1-5; 10 bases align to TRBD1. The V segment lost 8 bases and the J segment 5 bases; nucleotides outside the gene matches: 3. Germline CDR1 is MNHNY and CDR2 is SVGAGI (reference sequence). The CDR3 is 13 amino acids. In DNA, the CDR3 is TGTGCCAGCGCGACAGGGGGCTATCAGCCCCAGCATTTT. Amino acid sequence: CASATGGYQPQHF.

The V gene is TRBV28, the J gene TRBJ1-3; D remains ambiguous. The CDR3 runs to 14 residues. CDR1 MDHEN and CDR2 SYDVKM come from the germline V gene. V was trimmed by 5 bases and J by 0 bases, leaving 8 bases between them. The CDR3 coding sequence is TGTGCCAGCAGTCACAGTAGCTCTGGAAACACCATATATTTT. It specifies CASSHSSSGNTIYF.

The V call is TRBV2, the J call TRBJ2-7, with 8 nucleotides matching TRBD1. CDR1 SNHLY and CDR2 FYNNEI come from the germline V gene. The CDR3 sequence is 14 residues long. V shed 4 bases, J shed 0 bases, and the junction held 2 bases outside the gene matches. The CDR3 spells CASSARGHSYEQYF. The CDR3 nucleotides are TGTGCCAGCAGTGCCAGGGGGCACTCCTACGAGCAGTACTTC. Full variable domain (rest looked up from reference TRBV2 and TRBJ2-7): EPEVTQTPSHQVTQMGQEVILRCVPISNHLYFYWYRQILGQKVEFLVSFYNNEISEKSEIFDDQFSVERPDGSNFTLKIRSTKLEDSAMYFCASSARGHSYEQYFGPGTRLTVT.

The chain combines TRBV13 with TRBJ2-1, with 8 bases fitting TRBD1. CDR3 length equals 16 residues. V shed 6 bases, J shed 5 bases, and the junction held 12 bases outside the gene matches. CDR1 and CDR2 from the germline V gene are PRHDT and FYEKMQ (reference sequence). The CDR3 protein is CASSFPDRGEDNEQFF. For the CDR3, the DNA is TGTGCCAGCAGTTTTCCAGACAGGGGTGAAGACAATGAGCAGTTCTTC.

The DNA of the CDR3 is TGTGCCTGGGGGACAGGGATCGACTATGGCTACACCTTC. Protein product: CAWGTGIDYGYTF. The chain carries TRBV30 and TRBJ1-2; TRBD1 agrees at 9 bases. V lost 5 bases, J lost 3 bases, and 4 bases stayed unmatched. Germline lookup yields CDR1 GTSNPN and CDR2 SVGIG (reference sequence). The CDR3 extends over 13 amino acids.

V usage is TRBV2 and J usage is TRBJ2-2, with 8 nucleotides matching TRBD1. Germline V lookup: CDR1 SNHLY, CDR2 FYNNEI. V lost 5 bases to trimming and J lost 7 bases; unmatched junction nucleotides: 9. This CDR3 region has 15 residues. CDR3 loop: CASSKGQGVNGELFF. The DNA of the CDR3 is TGTGCCAGCAGTAAAGGACAGGGTGTTAACGGGGAGCTGTTTTTT.

CDR3 DNA: TGCGCCAGCACACTAAGCGGGGGGATCTCCTACGAGCAGTACTTC. As protein: CASTLSGGISYEQYF. The V gene is TRBV5-1, the J gene TRBJ2-7, with 9 bases aligning to TRBD2. Germline V CDR1 and CDR2: SGHRS, YFSETQ. The CDR3 spans 15 residues. Germline trimming cut 6 bases from V and 0 bases from J; bases unmatched to any gene: 7.